This T cell receptor beta chain came from a study of blood T cell repertoires in COVID-19. Overall study: Samples representing acute and convalescent COVID-19 were sourced from the United States, Italy and Spain.

This CDR3 contains 16 residues. V shed 0 bases and J shed 4 bases, with 14 bases lying between them. Germline CDR1 SGHRS, CDR2 YFSETQ. In the authors' workflow: Reference gene primers were amplified, and this amplification served to estimate nucleated cell counts. Profiling relied on immunoSEQ multiplex PCR, and the TCRdb table lists in-frame clones only, not all of them. From that table come the V and J calls and clone size; the DNA was used to work out D and trimming. This sample has roughly 65,000 clones, with 79% found just once. The receptor's source is a man aged 60 to 75 with acute or convalescent COVID-19. V is TRBV5-1 and J is TRBJ2-1; D perhaps matches TRBD2 (6 bases). What was sequenced was peripheral blood. The CDR3 reads CASSLDPGLSYNEQFF. DNA of the CDR3: TGCGCCAGCAGCTTGGATCCGGGACTTTCTTACAATGAGCAGTTCTTC. Filled out from reference TRBV5-1 and TRBJ2-1, the complete variable domain reads KAGVTQTPRYLIKTRGQQVTLSCSPISGHRSVSWYQQTPGQGLQFLFEYFSETQRNKGNFPGRFSGRQFSNSRSEMNVSTLELGDSALYLCASSLDPGLSYNEQFFGPGTRLTVL.